The 11 T cell receptor beta chains listed next were all sequenced from one sample in a study of cytomegalovirus exposure and HLA in healthy donors. Vbeta (60) and Jbeta (13) primers were used in the PCR. TCRdb's copy holds only in-frame clones and misses some; the assay was immunoSEQ multiplex PCR. The sample lists tens of thousands of clones; over 60% were seen once. Input material: PBMCs. Every receptor here comes from a man in his fifties in good health and CMV-seropositive.

This clone was counted between two and nine times. This chain connects TRBV5-4 to TRBJ2-6, with D perhaps TRBD2 (7 bases). V was pared by 4 bases and J by 4 bases, with 15 bases between. The CDR3 sequence is 16 residues long. Germline CDR1 and CDR2: SGHNT and YYREEE (reference sequence). The CDR3 nucleotides are TGTGCCAGCAGCATTGGGGGGGGCACAGGGGCCAACGTCCTGACTTTC. Translation: CASSIGGGTGANVLTF.

This chain links TRBV7-9 with TRBJ2-2; possible D gene TRBD2, 6 bases. The CDR3 spans 15 residues. Germline CDR1 reads SEHNR; CDR2 reads FQNEAQ (reference sequence). The V end was cut by 2 bases, the J end by 5 bases, with 12 bases between. CDR3 in DNA: TGTGCCAGCAGCTTAACTCTAGGAGGGACCGGGGAGCTGTTTTTT. Encoded protein: CASSLTLGGTGELFF.

This clone turned up a few times. The chain recombines TRBV19 with TRBJ2-1, with TRBD1 matching 7 bases. The CDR3 has 14 residues. CDR1 and CDR2 (germline): LNHDA, SQIVND (reference sequence). V lost 6 bases and J lost 3; bases outside the gene matches: 5. The CDR3 here is CASSSWTGYNEQFF. DNA of the CDR3: TGTGCCAGTAGCTCCTGGACAGGCTACAATGAGCAGTTCTTC.

V is TRBV19 and J is TRBJ1-1, with 10 bases identical to TRBD1. The CDR3 covers 17 residues. Germline assignment: CDR1 LNHDA and CDR2 SQIVND (reference sequence). The V segment lost 5 bases and the J segment 0 bases; nucleotides outside the gene matches: 9. CDR3 sequence: CASSGRDRGIMNTEAFF. CDR3 coding DNA: TGTGCCAGTAGTGGACGGGACAGGGGAATCATGAACACTGAAGCTTTCTTT.

This clone was seen a single time. This rearrangement joins TRBV5-1 to TRBJ2-5, with TRBD2 matching over 10 bases. The germline V gene encodes CDR1 SGHRS and CDR2 YFSETQ. The CDR3 has 16 residues. V was pared by 4 bases and J by 5 bases, with 11 bases of the junction left unmatched. CDR3 sequence: CASSEPGSGGAETQYF. CDR3 nucleotides: TGCGCCAGCAGCGAACCGGGGAGCGGGGGGGCCGAGACCCAGTACTTC. Supplemented by reference TRBV5-1 and TRBJ2-5, the full variable domain reads KAGVTQTPRYLIKTRGQQVTLSCSPISGHRSVSWYQQTPGQGLQFLFEYFSETQRNKGNFPGRFSGRQFSNSRSEMNVSTLELGDSALYLCASSEPGSGGAETQYFGPGTRLLVL.

The chain joins TRBV19 to TRBJ1-2; 10 bases are shared with TRBD1. The ends lost 5 bases at V and 4 bases at J; junction bases unmatched: 7. The CDR3 contains 15 residues. Germline V gene data show CDR1 as LNHDA and CDR2 as SQIVND (reference sequence). Written as DNA, the CDR3 is TGTGCCAGTAGTTCGGGACAGGGGATGTTCTATGGCTACACCTTC. Protein: CASSSGQGMFYGYTF.

This chain joins TRBV10-2 and TRBJ1-2; D may be TRBD1 (6 bases). This CDR3 spans 12 amino acids. Trimming shortened V by 6 bases and J by 4 bases, and 9 bases separated the two germline ends. The germline gives CDR1 WSHSY, CDR2 SAAADI. The CDR3 DNA reads TGCGCCAGCAGAGGGGACACCTATGGCTACACCTTC. Protein product: CASRGDTYGYTF.

This clone was counted between two and nine times. This chain uses TRBV4-1 with TRBJ2-2; 8 nucleotides line up with TRBD2. J lost 6 bases, V lost 4 bases, and 7 bases had no gene match. The CDR3 extends over 15 amino acids. From germline, CDR1 is MGHRA and CDR2 YSYEKL. CDR3 DNA: TGCGCCAGCAGCCTCACAATGACTAGCGCCGGGGAGCTGTTTTTT. Protein product: CASSLTMTSAGELFF.

This rearrangement joins TRBV9 to TRBJ2-3; 7 bases align to TRBD1. The V gene's germline CDR1 is SGDLS and CDR2 YYNGEE. Trimming removed 0 bases from V and 2 bases from J; junction bases left unmatched: 9. This CDR3 contains 17 residues. The CDR3 region is CASSVADEGAVTDTQYF. CDR3 DNA: TGTGCCAGCAGCGTAGCTGATGAGGGGGCCGTCACAGATACGCAGTATTTT.

This rearrangement joins TRBV10-3 to TRBJ2-7; 12 nucleotides align to TRBD2. V shed 6 bases and J 4 bases; nucleotides not matched to a gene: 4. This CDR3 is 14 amino acids long. In germline, CDR1 is ENHRY, CDR2 SYGVKD. The CDR3 nucleotides read TGTGCCATCAGACAAACTAGCGGGGGGTACGAGCAGTACTTC. Its protein is CAIRQTSGGYEQYF.

The V and J genes are TRBV7-6 and TRBJ2-5; weak D call: TRBD1 (6 bases). Germline V lookup: CDR1 SGHVS, CDR2 FNYEAQ. There are 14 residues in the CDR3. V was cut by 4 bases and J by 0 bases, with 9 bases left in between. The CDR3, as DNA: TGTGCCAGCAGCTCAGGACAGCACCAAGAGACCCAGTACTTC. This translates into CASSSGQHQETQYF.